The clone carrying this T cell receptor (beta chain) was observed many times. Its antigen is unidentified. Germline V gene lookup returns CDR1 SGHRS and CDR2 YFSETQ. Trimming took off 1 base at V and 2 bases at J, with 12 bases between the two ends. The CDR3 totals 16 residues. The sample is drawn from a study of T-cell memory formation after mild COVID-19. Study background: TCR clusters showed largely donor specificity. Study-level findings and limits: Cross-reactive memory apparently joined, as some responding clones appeared in pre-infection memory.

TCRdb ran MiXCR on the 5' RACE reads and lists one entry per CDR3 protein. The top ten clones hold more than 1.2% of a sample with approximately 48,000 distinct CDR3 sequences, approximately 7.6% of them seen once. The rearrangement links TRBV5-1 to TRBJ2-2; D may be TRBD1 (6 bases). Sequencing input: PBMCs or a T cell subset sorted from them (not recorded which). This TCR derives from a man aged 18-30 years who had mild COVID-19 (a few samples of this study predate the infection). Cell type and time point are not known. The CDR3 region has the DNA TGCGCCAGCAGCTTGAGGGGGACCACCAACACCGGGGAGCTGTTTTTT. Its protein is CASSLRGTTNTGELFF. Full variable domain (remainder filled in from reference TRBV5-1 and TRBJ2-2): KAGVTQTPRYLIKTRGQQVTLSCSPISGHRSVSWYQQTPGQGLQFLFEYFSETQRNKGNFPGRFSGRQFSNSRSEMNVSTLELGDSALYLCASSLRGTTNTGELFFGEGSRLTVL.